A single sample gave rise to the 23 T cell receptor beta chains below, sequenced in a study of cytomegalovirus exposure and HLA in healthy donors. The primer mix had 60 Vbeta and 13 Jbeta primers. Using immunoSEQ multiplex PCR, the repertoire was profiled, and TCRdb retains in-frame clones only, with some absent. Here the sample spans some 100,000 clones, roughly 60% being singletons. Sequenced: PBMCs. All receptors derive from a woman younger than 45 in good health and CMV-seropositive.

The count of this clone is one. The chain links TRBV9 to TRBJ2-1; TRBD2 agrees at 11 bases. Germline CDR1 is SGDLS and CDR2 is YYNGEE. V was pared by 0 bases and J by 16 bases, with 6 bases of the junction left unmatched. There are 13 residues in the CDR3. CDR3 in DNA: TGTGCCAGCAGCGTAGTGGCTAGCGGGGGGCCATTCTTC. It encodes CASSVVASGGPFF.

This clone has a handful of counts. The V call is TRBV28, the J call TRBJ1-5; possibly TRBD1 for D (6 bases). The ends were cut back, 2 bases at V and 1 base at J, with 21 bases in the middle. Looked up from germline, CDR1 is MDHEN and CDR2 is SYDVKM. The CDR3 spans 19 residues. The CDR3 region has the DNA TGTGCCAGCAGTTTAATAGGCGCCGGGGGGCCGGGGAGCAATCAGCCCCAGCATTTT. This translates into CASSLIGAGGPGSNQPQHF. Combining the CDR3 with reference TRBV28 and TRBJ1-5 gives the whole variable domain DVKVTQSSRYLVKRTGEKVFLECVQDMDHENMFWYRQDPGLGLRLIYFSYDVKMKEKGDIPEGYSVSREKKERFSLILESASTNQTSMYLCASSLIGAGGPGSNQPQHFGDGTRLSIL.

The chain uses TRBV18 and TRBJ2-1, with 8 bases lining up with TRBD1. CDR1 is KGHSH, CDR2 LQKENI, per germline. V was clipped by 5 bases and J by 8 bases; unmatched bases: 5. This CDR3 spans 13 amino acids. The CDR3, as DNA: TGTGCCAGCTCAAGCGGACAGGGCGATGAGCAGTTCTTC. Translated, it gives CASSSGQGDEQFF.

The V gene is TRBV18, the J gene TRBJ2-7, with D possibly matching TRBD2 (7 bases). The germline V gene encodes CDR1 KGHSH and CDR2 LQKENI. This CDR3 is 16 amino acids long. V gave up 3 bases and J gave up 3 bases, with 18 bases separating them. The CDR3 loop reads CASSPSTGGTFYEQYF. In nucleotides, the CDR3 is TGTGCCAGCTCACCTTCAACGGGGGGCACCTTCTACGAGCAGTACTTC. Complete variable domain (other parts from reference TRBV18 and TRBJ2-7): NAGVMQNPRHLVRRRGQEARLRCSPMKGHSHVYWYRQLPEEGLKFMVYLQKENIIDESGMPKERFSAEFPKEGPSILRIQQVVRGDSAAYFCASSPSTGGTFYEQYFGPGTRLTVT.

This rearrangement joins TRBV5-1 to TRBJ2-3, with D unresolved. This CDR3 has 12 amino acids. V was clipped by 0 bases and J by 6 bases, with 5 bases between them. The germline V gene has CDR1 SGHRS and CDR2 YFSETQ. CDR3 coding DNA: TGCGCCAGCAGCTTGGACCGGGATACGCAGTATTTT. Protein: CASSLDRDTQYF.

The chain uses TRBV19 and TRBJ1-1; TRBD1 is a possible D gene (5 bases). The ends were cut back, 3 bases at V and 6 bases at J, with 11 bases in the middle. The CDR3 spans 13 residues. CDR1 and CDR2 from the germline V gene are LNHDA and SQIVND (reference sequence). CDR3 region: CASSIPTASEAFF. The CDR3 nucleotides read TGTGCCAGTAGTATCCCGACAGCGTCTGAAGCTTTCTTT.

The chain carries TRBV9 and TRBJ1-6, with D maybe TRBD1 (5 bases). The CDR3 totals 14 residues. Germline V lookup: CDR1 SGDLS, CDR2 YYNGEE. V dropped 2 bases and J dropped 7 bases, with 10 bases sitting between them. Written as DNA, the CDR3 is TGTGCCAGCAGCGTCGGCGGGGGAAATTCACCCCTCCACTTT. It encodes CASSVGGGNSPLHF.

The chain is built from TRBV9 and TRBJ1-2; 9 nucleotides match TRBD1. Germline V CDR1 and CDR2: SGDLS, YYNGEE. Trimming took 0 bases from V and 7 from J; bases not matched to a gene: 7. The CDR3 has 15 residues. In nucleotides, the CDR3 is TGTGCCAGCAGCGTAGGACCGGGACAGGGATGTGGCTACACCTTC. This encodes CASSVGPGQGCGYTF. The full variable domain, with the rest looked up from reference TRBV9 and TRBJ1-2, is DSGVTQTPKHLITATGQRVTLRCSPRSGDLSVYWYQQSLDQGLQFLIQYYNGEERAKGNILERFSAQQFPDLHSELNLSSLELGDSALYFCASSVGPGQGCGYTFGSGTRLTVV.

This chain uses TRBV6-6 with TRBJ1-1, with D uncertain. Between the trimmed V and J ends, which lost 0 bases and 6 bases, there was a span of 8 bases. The CDR3 contains 13 residues. Germline-derived CDR1 and CDR2 are MNHNY and SVGAGI (reference sequence). This CDR3 reads CASSYSRVSEAFF. The DNA for the CDR3 is TGTGCCAGCAGTTACTCGAGAGTGTCTGAAGCTTTCTTT.

This clone has a handful of counts. The rearrangement uses TRBV18 and TRBJ1-6; the match to TRBD1 covers 7 bases. V lost 0 bases and J lost 5; bases outside the gene matches: 1. CDR1 is KGHSH, CDR2 LQKENI, per germline. CDR3 length: 15 amino acids. The DNA for the CDR3 is TGTGCCAGCTCACCACCGACAGGGCATAATTCACCCCTCCACTTT. This codes for CASSPPTGHNSPLHF.

This clone appeared a single time. The rearrangement uses TRBV11-3 and TRBJ2-3; D gene ambiguous. V was cut by 5 bases and J by 1 base, with 7 bases left in between. Germline V gives CDR1 SGHNT, CDR2 YENEEA. The CDR3 totals 13 residues. The CDR3 bases are TGTGCCAGCAGCATAAGCGGCACAGATACGCAGTATTTT. Its protein product is CASSISGTDTQYF.

The chain combines TRBV15 with TRBJ2-6, with D tentatively TRBD1 (6 bases). The germline V gene encodes CDR1 LNHNV and CDR2 YYDKDF (reference sequence). Trimming removed 4 bases at V and 4 bases at J, with 20 bases between. The CDR3 extends over 18 amino acids. CDR3 amino acids: CATSTEGDSGSGANVLTF. In DNA, the CDR3 is TGTGCCACCAGCACCGAGGGGGATTCTGGTTCCGGGGCCAACGTCCTGACTTTC. The variable domain in full, with the rest retrieved from reference TRBV15 and TRBJ2-6, is DAMVIQNPRYQVTQFGKPVTLSCSQTLNHNVMYWYQQKSSQAPKLLFHYYDKDFNNEADTPDNFQSRRPNTSFCFLDIRSPGLGDTAMYLCATSTEGDSGSGANVLTFGAGSRLTVL.

This clone has just one count. The chain employs TRBV4-1 and TRBJ2-7, with D tentatively TRBD2 (5 bases). This CDR3 spans 15 amino acids. Germline CDR1 is MGHRA and CDR2 is YSYEKL. The V end lost 4 bases, the J end lost 0 bases, and 13 bases lay between the germline ends. This CDR3 is CASSLRDSDSYEQYF. The CDR3 DNA sequence: TGCGCCAGCAGCCTCCGGGATAGCGACTCCTACGAGCAGTACTTC.

This chain links TRBV9 with TRBJ2-1, with TRBD2 identical over 9 bases. The V gene end was trimmed by 3 bases and the J gene end by 5 bases; junction bases not matched to a gene: 6. The CDR3 totals 15 residues. The germline gives CDR1 SGDLS, CDR2 YYNGEE. The CDR3 DNA reads TGTGCCAGCAGCGACTCTAGCGGGATCAACAATGAGCAGTTCTTC. Amino acid sequence: CASSDSSGINNEQFF.

V and J are TRBV2 and TRBJ2-2, with 7 nucleotides matching TRBD2. This CDR3 is 17 amino acids long. Germline V gene lookup returns CDR1 SNHLY and CDR2 FYNNEI. The J segment lost 4 bases and the V segment lost 6 bases, leaving 14 bases of the junction unmatched. The CDR3 is CASSSWGGLGFTGELFF. The CDR3 bases are TGTGCCAGCAGCTCCTGGGGGGGGTTAGGTTTCACCGGGGAGCTGTTTTTT.

J is TRBJ1-3 and V is TRBV5-6; D might be TRBD1 (5 bases). Germline V gene data show CDR1 as SGHDT and CDR2 as YYEEEE. Trimming left V 0 bases short and J 0 bases short, with 10 bases between. The CDR3 is 16 amino acids. The CDR3 sequence is CASSLVTVNSGNTIYF. In nucleotides, the CDR3 is TGTGCCAGCAGCTTGGTGACAGTCAACTCTGGAAACACCATATATTTT.

This chain joins TRBV7-9 and TRBJ1-1; D is ambiguous. V was cut by 5 bases and J by 1 base, with 17 bases left in between. This CDR3 is built from 16 residues. Germline V gene data show CDR1 as SEHNR and CDR2 as FQNEAQ (reference sequence). The CDR3 DNA reads as TGTGCCAGCAGCCCTGCCACGTCCTGGGCGAACACTGAAGCTTTCTTT. Protein: CASSPATSWANTEAFF.

The chain joins TRBV19 to TRBJ1-1; 11 bases align to TRBD1. Germline V gene lookup returns CDR1 LNHDA and CDR2 SQIVND (reference sequence). This CDR3 has 16 amino acids. The J segment lost 1 base and the V segment lost 7 bases, leaving 8 bases of the junction unmatched. The CDR3, as DNA: TGTGCCAGTAAGGGGACAGGGGGAGTAAGGAACACTGAAGCTTTCTTT. Its protein product is CASKGTGGVRNTEAFF.

The chain carries TRBV2 and TRBJ1-2; D is uncertain. The V gene lost 3 bases and the J gene lost 4 bases, with 9 bases spanning the gap. The germline gives CDR1 SNHLY, CDR2 FYNNEI. The CDR3 loop spans 13 amino acids. CDR3 sequence (DNA): TGTGCCAGCAGTGAGGAGGGAGGCTATGGCTACACCTTC. Its translation: CASSEEGGYGYTF.

CDR3 DNA: TGTGCCAGCAGACTCGGACAGGGTCAGTCAGCTTTCTTT. Its protein is CASRLGQGQSAFF. The rearrangement joins TRBV6-5 to TRBJ1-1, with 8 bases identical to TRBD1. This CDR3 has 13 residues. The V gene's germline CDR1 is MNHEY and CDR2 SVGAGI. Losses at the gene ends were 6 bases for V and 10 bases for J; bases not matched to a gene: 10.

This chain links TRBV6-5 with TRBJ1-2; D unclear. The germline CDR1 and CDR2 sequences are MNHEY and SVGAGI. V was shortened by 4 bases and J by 0 bases, with 9 bases between the two germline ends. This CDR3 is 14 amino acids long. The CDR3 nucleotides read TGTGCCAGCAGTTCCGTCGGGGCTAACTATGGCTACACCTTC. It is translated as CASSSVGANYGYTF.

A word on this clone: A read error may produce the germline difference seen at one junction end. The CDR3 loop is CSSRWASGGGTDTQYF. The DNA for the CDR3 is TGTTCCAGCAGGTGGGCTAGCGGGGGAGGAACAGATACGCAGTATTTT. This chain connects TRBV7-9 to TRBJ2-3; TRBD2 matches at 10 bases. This CDR3 region has 16 residues. Germline V gives CDR1 SEHNR, CDR2 FQNEAQ (reference sequence). Combining the CDR3 with reference TRBV7-9 and TRBJ2-3 gives the whole variable domain DTGVSQNPRHKITKRGQNVTFRCDPISEHNRLYWYRQTLGQGPEFLTYFQNEAQLEKSRLLSDRFSAERPKGSFSTLEIQRTEQGDSAMYLCSSRWASGGGTDTQYFGPGTRLTVL.

The chain combines TRBV4-2 with TRBJ2-3; 7 positions match TRBD1. The V and J ends lost 4 bases and 6 bases, in that order; junction bases with no gene match: 4. The V gene's germline CDR1 is LGHNA and CDR2 YNFKEQ. This CDR3 is built from 13 residues. The CDR3 region has the DNA TGTGCCAGCAGCCCCGGGACAGAGGATACGCAGTATTTT. Protein: CASSPGTEDTQYF.